One and the same sample provided the 27 T cell receptor beta chains below, sequenced in a study of long-term antiretroviral therapy in people with HIV. A v3.0 immunoSEQ assay was performed at survey level. The data were produced by immunoSEQ multiplex PCR, yet TCRdb's version contains in-frame clones alone and is incomplete. The sample holds 20,000 to 25,000 clones, 81% seen once. Specimen: unsorted PBMCs, collected 0.1 years before starting antiretroviral therapy. The receptor set was obtained from a man aged 40-55 years with HIV.

This clone has just a few counts. A junction boundary mismatches the germline segment, possibly from a read error. This chain joins TRBV9 and TRBJ1-4; D is unresolved. There are 13 residues in the CDR3. In germline, CDR1 is SGDLS, CDR2 YYNGEE. The CDR3 nucleotides read TGTGCCAGCAGCGTAGCTACACGTGGACCGCAGTCATTC. This translates into CASSVATRGPQSF.

This chain joins TRBV28 and TRBJ2-7; 7 positions match TRBD1. J gave up 3 bases and V 4 bases, and 9 bases lay outside the gene matches. The germline gives CDR1 MDHEN, CDR2 SYDVKM. The CDR3 spans 15 residues. The CDR3 here is CASSSAGTARYEQYF. The CDR3 DNA reads as TGTGCCAGCAGTTCCGCCGGGACAGCGCGCTACGAGCAGTACTTC.

The chain carries TRBV11-2 and TRBJ2-5; 9 nucleotides match TRBD2. Germline values: CDR1 SGHAT, CDR2 FQNNGV. The CDR3 is 17 amino acids. Losses at the gene ends were 5 bases for V and 7 bases for J; bases not matched to a gene: 17. CDR3 sequence reads: CASSEGRPSGILGTQYF. The CDR3 region has the DNA TGTGCCAGCAGCGAGGGAAGGCCTAGCGGGATCCTCGGGACCCAGTACTTC.

This sequence joins TRBV19 and TRBJ2-5; no clear D gene. This CDR3 contains 10 residues. From germline, CDR1 is LNHDA and CDR2 SQIVND (reference sequence). V lost 9 bases and J lost 5, with 7 bases in between. Here the CDR3 DNA reads TGTGCCAGACCCGCCGAGACCCAGTACTTC. Residues: CARPAETQYF.

The CDR3 sequence: CASSPTGLRETQYF. The DNA of the CDR3 is TGCGCCAGCAGTCCGACGGGACTACGGGAGACCCAGTACTTC. The chain uses TRBV10-2 and TRBJ2-5; 7 bases map to TRBD2. With V trimmed by 5 bases and J by 5 bases, 8 bases remained unmatched. CDR3 length: 14 amino acids. CDR1 and CDR2 from the germline V gene are WSHSY and SAAADI.

Only one count was recorded for this clone. V usage is TRBV18 and J usage is TRBJ1-1; 8 nucleotides align to TRBD1. V was clipped by 3 bases and J by 3 bases; unmatched bases: 9. The CDR3 sequence is 16 residues long. The germline CDR1 and CDR2 sequences are KGHSH and LQKENI. CDR3 region: CASSPRITGGHTEAFF. CDR3 DNA: TGTGCCAGCTCACCCAGGATTACAGGGGGGCACACTGAAGCTTTCTTT.

The V call is TRBV7-9, the J call TRBJ1-4, with 8 bases aligning to TRBD1. V dropped 3 bases and J dropped 8; count of bases not matched to a gene: 8. Germline V lookup: CDR1 SEHNR, CDR2 FQNEAQ (reference sequence). The CDR3 extends over 15 amino acids. For the CDR3, the DNA is TGTGCCAGCAGCTTCCTGGGCAGGGGGCTGGAAAAACTGTTTTTT. It is translated as CASSFLGRGLEKLFF.

The table lists this clone with a few counts. The chain is built from TRBV25-1 and TRBJ1-3, with unresolved D. Germline CDR1 MGHDK, CDR2 SYGVNS. The CDR3 is made up of 15 amino acids. Trimming cost V 0 bases and J 0 bases, with 6 bases left between them. This CDR3 is CASSEYSISGNTIYF. CDR3 in DNA: TGTGCCAGCAGTGAATATAGTATCTCTGGAAACACCATATATTTT.

With respect to this clone: This specimen includes other DNA sequences encoding the same CDR3. V is TRBV7-3 and J is TRBJ2-1; D remains unclear. From germline, CDR1 is SGHTA and CDR2 FQGTGA. The V and J ends lost 4 bases and 7 bases respectively, with 14 bases between them. The CDR3 loop spans 14 amino acids. DNA for the CDR3: TGTGCCAGCAGCTCCCTGGGGTCCGGGAATGAGCAGTTCTTC. Amino acids: CASSSLGSGNEQFF. Full variable domain (outside the CDR3, taken from reference TRBV7-3 and TRBJ2-1): GAGVSQTPSNKVTEKGKYVELRCDPISGHTALYWYRQSLGQGPEFLIYFQGTGAADDSGLPNDRFFAVRPEGSVSTLKIQRTERGDSAVYLCASSSLGSGNEQFFGPGTRLTVL.

The chain is built from TRBV25-1 and TRBJ1-2; 7 positions match TRBD1. The CDR3 is 14 amino acids. V was pared by 8 bases and J by 4 bases, with 10 bases of the junction left unmatched. CDR1 is MGHDK and CDR2 is SYGVNS in the germline V gene. In nucleotides, the CDR3 is TGTGCCAGCCGCCAGGGGGGTACAATCTATGGCTACACCTTC. Amino acids: CASRQGGTIYGYTF.

The chain uses TRBV5-1 and TRBJ1-5; D perhaps matches TRBD1 (6 bases). Germline CDR1 reads SGHRS; CDR2 reads YFSETQ. There are 15 residues in the CDR3. The germline V and J ends were trimmed by 4 bases and 0 bases, with 11 bases remaining between them. DNA for the CDR3: TGCGCCAGCAGCGTATACAGGGCTAGCAATCAGCCCCAGCATTTT. This sequence encodes CASSVYRASNQPQHF. The whole variable domain, remainder taken from reference TRBV5-1 and TRBJ1-5, is KAGVTQTPRYLIKTRGQQVTLSCSPISGHRSVSWYQQTPGQGLQFLFEYFSETQRNKGNFPGRFSGRQFSNSRSEMNVSTLELGDSALYLCASSVYRASNQPQHFGDGTRLSIL.

The V call is TRBV14, the J call TRBJ2-5; 8 bases fit TRBD1. Germline assignment: CDR1 SGHDN and CDR2 FVKESK. J gave up 5 bases and V 4 bases, and 12 bases lay outside the gene matches. The CDR3 runs to 16 residues. The CDR3 DNA sequence: TGTGCCAGCAGCCCTAGGAGAACAGGGGGGACGGAGACCCAGTACTTC. Translated, it gives CASSPRRTGGTETQYF.

The rearrangement links TRBV11-2 to TRBJ2-7; D may match TRBD1 or TRBD2 (5 bases each). Trimming pared 3 bases from V and 3 bases from J, leaving 9 bases between. This CDR3 is built from 13 residues. The germline CDR1 and CDR2 sequences are SGHAT and FQNNGV. The CDR3, as DNA: TGTGCCAGCAGCTTCGGGACGGTCTACGAGCAGTACTTC. Translated, it gives CASSFGTVYEQYF.

The V gene is TRBV7-2, the J gene TRBJ1-3; D is unclear. This CDR3 region has 14 residues. Looked up from germline, CDR1 is SGHTA and CDR2 is FQGNSA. Between the trimmed V and J ends, which lost 5 bases and 0 bases, there was a span of 8 bases. The CDR3 spells CASSRTDSGNTIYF. The CDR3 nucleotides read TGTGCCAGCAGCCGGACGGACTCTGGAAACACCATATATTTT. The full variable domain, with the rest looked up from reference TRBV7-2 and TRBJ1-3, is GAGVSQSPSNKVTEKGKDVELRCDPISGHTALYWYRQSLGQGLEFLIYFQGNSAPDKSGLPSDRFSAERTGGSVSTLTIQRTQQEDSAVYLCASSRTDSGNTIYFGEGSWLTVV.

The rearrangement links TRBV18 to TRBJ1-6, with D possibly TRBD1 on 6 matching bases. V lost 8 bases and J lost 10, with 18 bases in between. The CDR3 is 14 residues long. Germline CDR1 KGHSH, CDR2 LQKENI. CDR3 bases: TGTGCCAGCGGTCCGGGACACTCCGAATCACCCCTCCACTTT. This gives the protein CASGPGHSESPLHF.

This clone was detected a few times. The V and J genes are TRBV2 and TRBJ1-6, with a weak D call TRBD1 (5 bases). CDR3 length: 14 amino acids. Germline loops: CDR1 SNHLY, CDR2 FYNNEI. Trimming cost V 1 base and J 7 bases, with 8 bases left between them. The CDR3 coding sequence is TGTGCCAGCAGTGAAGTCGGGGGAAATTCACCCCTCCACTTT. It is translated as CASSEVGGNSPLHF.

This clone was seen a single time. The chain has TRBV6-5 and TRBJ1-5, with D unresolved. Germline-derived CDR1 and CDR2 are MNHEY and SVGAGI. The CDR3 length is 14 residues. Trimming took 2 bases from V and 3 from J, leaving 8 bases between them. Here the CDR3 reads CASSYAGLNQPQHF. The CDR3, as DNA: TGTGCCAGCAGTTACGCCGGGCTCAATCAGCCCCAGCATTTT.

The gene calls are TRBV27 and TRBJ2-1; no firm D call. This CDR3 region has 13 residues. Per the germline V gene, CDR1 is MNHEY and CDR2 is SMNVEV (reference sequence). Between the trimmed V and J ends, which lost 4 bases and 0 bases, there was a span of 4 bases. The CDR3 region is CASSSSSYNEQFF. CDR3 nucleotide sequence: TGTGCCAGCAGTTCGAGCTCCTACAATGAGCAGTTCTTC.

The chain joins TRBV28 to TRBJ2-5; 10 bases map to TRBD1. The CDR3 sequence is 15 residues long. Trimming took 4 bases from V and 3 from J; bases not matched to a gene: 5. Germline CDR1 and CDR2: MDHEN and SYDVKM. The CDR3, as DNA: TGTGCCAGCAGTTGGGGGACAGGGGAGGAAGAGACCCAGTACTTC. This translates into CASSWGTGEEETQYF.

The V gene is TRBV7-2, the J gene TRBJ1-1; D call uncertain. This CDR3 contains 13 residues. The V end was cut by 1 base, the J end by 5 bases, with 8 bases between. Germline CDR1 and CDR2: SGHTA and FQGNSA. The CDR3 reads CASSLERLTEAFF. The CDR3 region has the DNA TGTGCCAGCAGCTTAGAGCGATTGACTGAAGCTTTCTTT.

This clone has a handful of counts. The chain links TRBV5-1 to TRBJ1-6; tentative D call: TRBD1 (5 bases). The ends were cut back, 4 bases at V and 5 bases at J, with 13 bases in the middle. Germline V gives CDR1 SGHRS, CDR2 YFSETQ. CDR3 length: 15 amino acids. For the CDR3, the DNA is TGCGCCAGCAGCACCAGGGCCAGTGATAATTCACCCCTCCACTTT. Protein product: CASSTRASDNSPLHF.

The chain uses TRBV28 and TRBJ2-7, with 9 positions matching TRBD1. CDR1 and CDR2 from the germline V gene are MDHEN and SYDVKM. This CDR3 contains 15 residues. The ends lost 4 bases at V and 1 base at J; junction bases unmatched: 5. The CDR3 protein is CASSSSGTGSYEQYF. CDR3 nucleotides: TGTGCCAGCAGTTCATCCGGGACAGGGTCCTACGAGCAGTACTTC.

The CDR3 loop reads CASSADRGHSYEQYF. The DNA of the CDR3 is TGTGCCAGCTCAGCAGACAGGGGGCATTCCTACGAGCAGTACTTC. The V gene is TRBV18, the J gene TRBJ2-7; 10 nucleotides align to TRBD1. Germline values: CDR1 KGHSH, CDR2 LQKENI. Losses at the gene ends were 5 bases for V and 1 base for J; bases not matched to a gene: 5. The CDR3 spans 15 residues.

The rearrangement joins TRBV21-1 to TRBJ2-7; TRBD2, the table's D call, lacks a check against the DNA. TRBV21-1 is given as a pseudogene. The length of the CDR3 is 15 residues. This CDR3 is CASSNSSGSTYEQYF. The CDR3 nucleotides are TGTGCCAGCAGCAACTCTAGCGGGAGTACCTACGAGCAGTACTTC.

V is TRBV18 and J is TRBJ1-2, with 9 bases that match TRBD1. With 4 bases clipped from V and 5 bases from J, the junction kept 11 bases outside the gene matches. Per germline, CDR1 KGHSH and CDR2 LQKENI. The CDR3 runs 16 residues. The DNA of the CDR3 is TGTGCCAGCTCACGGCTATCGGGACAGGGATCGTATGGCTACACCTTC. It encodes CASSRLSGQGSYGYTF.

This chain uses TRBV7-2 with TRBJ2-7; 8 bases map to TRBD2. Germline V gene lookup returns CDR1 SGHTA and CDR2 FQGNSA. This CDR3 spans 14 amino acids. V shed 5 bases and J 3 bases; nucleotides not matched to a gene: 6. CDR3 protein: CASSLLAGLYEQYF. For the CDR3, the DNA is TGTGCCAGCAGCCTTCTAGCGGGCCTCTACGAGCAGTACTTC.

This chain connects TRBV5-1 to TRBJ1-4; maybe TRBD1 (5 bases). V lost 2 bases and J lost 6, with 20 bases in between. Germline assignment: CDR1 SGHRS and CDR2 YFSETQ. The CDR3 length is 17 residues. The CDR3 sequence: CASSFGQGFALDEKLFF. The CDR3 region has the DNA TGCGCCAGCAGCTTCGGGCAGGGTTTTGCATTAGATGAAAAACTGTTTTTT.